This TCR beta chain was sequenced during a study of T cell clonotyping in hematopoietic cell transplantation. The method was immunoSEQ multiplex PCR; TCRdb's version includes in-frame clones alone and lacks a portion of them. Seen here are about 16,000 clones, about two thirds observed once, and the top ten hold 12%. The CDR3 is 13 amino acids. The germline gives CDR1 SQVTM, CDR2 ANQGSEA. V was pared by 4 bases and J by 3 bases, with 2 bases of the junction left unmatched. The rearrangement links TRBV29-1 to TRBJ1-4, with 7 bases lining up with TRBD1. Sequences were derived from PBMCs, sampled 30 days after allogeneic stem cell transplant. The receptor comes from a male patient between 45 and 60 years old who had an allogeneic stem cell transplant from an unrelated donor, so T cells may come from the graft donor. Some clones in this sample may be carry-over from other donors' samples. The CDR3, as DNA: TGCAGCGTTGGACAGGGCGCTAATGAAAAACTGTTTTTT. Its protein product is CSVGQGANEKLFF.